This T cell receptor (beta chain) was captured by sequencing in a study of blood T cells in healthy people across ages. This clonotype has more than one count but fewer than ten. Using a J-beta primer mix together with a sample-barcoded 5' primer, a second PCR was run for about 6 to 11 cycles. MiXCR was run by TCRdb on the 5' RACE reads, yielding one entry per CDR3 protein. Of about 560,000 distinct CDR3 sequences in the sample, around 27% are singletons; the top ten hold about 3.9%. V was pared by 8 bases and J by 3 bases, with 19 bases between. CDR3 length equals 16 residues. Germline V gene sequence: CDR1 KGHDR, CDR2 SFDVKD. These same records also appear under a second study, on T cells of mothers and their children. That paper notes: RNA extracted was entirely used for cDNA synthesis, approximately 1.5 ug per 15 ul.

The rearrangement links TRBV24-1 to TRBJ2-1; weak D call: TRBD2 (5 bases). The specimen sequenced was blood. The source is a boy aged 2 to 10 in good health. The CDR3 region is CATIQRSRTYYNEQFF. CDR3 nucleotides: TGTGCCACCATCCAGCGGTCGCGAACCTACTACAATGAGCAGTTCTTC.